This is a list of T cell receptor beta chains from one sample in a study of radiation and T cells in renal cell carcinoma. The method was immunoSEQ multiplex PCR; TCRdb's version includes in-frame clones alone and lacks a portion of them. The repertoire consists of around 94,000 clones, with approximately 86% occurring once and the leading ten covering less than 10%. The input for sequencing was blood, taken from a patient whose treatment included radiotherapy and nephrectomy. These receptors originate from a man aged 45 to 65 with renal cell carcinoma. CDR3s include the opening cysteine and the closing phenylalanine or tryptophan. A D gene is named only where the DNA matches it firmly. Size tells how often a clone was seen (once, few, many) or the class of an expanded clone, and some rows leave it out.

J gene: TRBJ2-1; D gene: .; clone size: .; V gene: TRBV18; CDR3 DNA: TGTGCCAGCTCCCGCGATTCCTACAATGAGCAGTTCTTC; CDR3 protein: CASSRDSYNEQFF
J gene: TRBJ1-1; D gene: .; clone size: .; V gene: TRBV4-3; CDR3 DNA: TGCGCCAGCAGCCAAGTTTGGGGGGCAGCAACTGAAGCTTTCTTT; CDR3 protein: CASSQVWGAATEAFF
J gene: TRBJ2-3; D gene: TRBD2; clone size: .; V gene: TRBV7-2; CDR3 DNA: TGTGCCAGCAGCTTATGGGCGGGACTAGCGGGGGGGCGGTCAGATACGCAGTATTTT; CDR3 protein: CASSLWAGLAGGRSDTQYF
J gene: TRBJ2-7; D gene: TRBD1; clone size: .; V gene: TRBV30; CDR3 DNA: TGTGCCTGGACCTTACCGGGACAGGGGAGGTACGAGCAGTACTTC; CDR3 protein: CAWTLPGQGRYEQYF
J gene: TRBJ1-3; D gene: .; clone size: few; V gene: TRBV15; CDR3 DNA: TGTGCCACCAGCACTCAGACGGCTAGCTCTGGAAACACCATATATTTT; CDR3 protein: CATSTQTASSGNTIYF
J gene: TRBJ2-4; D gene: .; clone size: .; V gene: TRBV13; CDR3 DNA: TGTGCCAGCAGCTTAGGACTAGGAAACATTCAGTACTTC; CDR3 protein: CASSLGLGNIQYF
J gene: TRBJ1-2; D gene: .; clone size: .; V gene: TRBV7-9; CDR3 DNA: TGTGCCAGCAGCCACCCATGGACAGAAACTAACTATGGCTACACCTTC; CDR3 protein: CASSHPWTETNYGYTF
J gene: TRBJ1-1; D gene: .; clone size: .; V gene: TRBV4-2; CDR3 DNA: TGTGCCAGCAGCGAAGGGGTGAACACTGAAGCTTTCTTT; CDR3 protein: CASSEGVNTEAFF
J gene: TRBJ2-3; D gene: .; clone size: .; V gene: TRBV7-3; CDR3 DNA: TGTGCCAGCAGCTTAAGTCCAGTGGGGGCGCAGTATTTT; CDR3 protein: CASSLSPVGAQYF
J gene: TRBJ2-2; D gene: .; clone size: .; V gene: TRBV18; CDR3 DNA: TGTGCCAGCTCACCAGTGGGCTTCGGCGGGGAGCTGTTTTTT; CDR3 protein: CASSPVGFGGELFF
J gene: TRBJ1-2; D gene: .; clone size: .; V gene: TRBV28; CDR3 DNA: TGTGCCAGCAGTGAGGGTGGGGCAGATGCTAACTATGGCTACACCTTC; CDR3 protein: CASSEGGADANYGYTF
J gene: TRBJ2-1; D gene: TRBD2; clone size: .; V gene: TRBV29-1; CDR3 DNA: TGCAGCGTCCACCGGGAGCGGGGGGACAATGAGCAGTTCTTC; CDR3 protein: CSVHRERGDNEQFF
J gene: TRBJ1-1; D gene: .; clone size: .; V gene: TRBV30; CDR3 DNA: TGTGCCTGGAGCCGGGGGCCCACTGAAGCTTTCTTT; CDR3 protein: CAWSRGPTEAFF
J gene: TRBJ2-5; D gene: .; clone size: .; V gene: TRBV6-5; CDR3 DNA: TGTGCCAGCGGTACGACGGAGCAGTACTTC; CDR3 protein: CASGTTEQYF
J gene: TRBJ2-2; D gene: .; clone size: .; V gene: TRBV7-3; CDR3 DNA: TGTGCCAGCAGCCGTACCAGGGGTAACACCGGGGAGCTGTTTTTT; CDR3 protein: CASSRTRGNTGELFF
J gene: TRBJ1-4; D gene: TRBD1; clone size: few; V gene: TRBV30; CDR3 DNA: TGTGCCTGGAGTAACAGGGGGGAAAGTCGGTTTTTT; CDR3 protein: CAWSNRGESRFF
J gene: TRBJ1-2; D gene: .; clone size: .; V gene: TRBV7-9; CDR3 DNA: TGTGCCAGCAGCCCGACAGATCCATATGGCTACACCTTC; CDR3 protein: CASSPTDPYGYTF
J gene: TRBJ2-1; D gene: .; clone size: few; V gene: TRBV7-8; CDR3 DNA: TGTGCCAGCAGCACGAACTACAGGAATGAGCAGTTCTTC; CDR3 protein: CASSTNYRNEQFF
J gene: TRBJ2-3; D gene: .; clone size: .; V gene: TRBV29-1; CDR3 DNA: TGCAGCGTTGAGAGGTTGGGCACAGATACGCAGTATTTT; CDR3 protein: CSVERLGTDTQYF
J gene: TRBJ2-7; D gene: .; clone size: .; V gene: TRBV7-2; CDR3 DNA: TGTGCCCCCCAGGACGGCTCCTACGAGCAGTACTTC; CDR3 protein: CAPQDGSYEQYF
J gene: TRBJ2-3; D gene: TRBD2; clone size: .; V gene: TRBV5-4; CDR3 DNA: TGTGCCAGCAGCTTGGAGCGGGAGCGGTACACAGATACGCAGTATTTT; CDR3 protein: CASSLERERYTDTQYF
J gene: TRBJ2-5; D gene: .; clone size: .; V gene: TRBV25-1; CDR3 DNA: TGTGCCAGCAGTGTTTCTACTAACGGGTGGGAGACCCAGTACTTC; CDR3 protein: CASSVSTNGWETQYF
J gene: TRBJ2-1; D gene: .; clone size: .; V gene: TRBV18; CDR3 DNA: TGTGCCAGCTCACCACGGGAGAGGCTGGCATGGAATGAGCAGTTCTTC; CDR3 protein: CASSPRERLAWNEQFF
J gene: TRBJ2-5; D gene: .; clone size: .; V gene: TRBV2; CDR3 DNA: TGTGCCAGCAGCGGACTTATACAAGAGACCCAGTACTTC; CDR3 protein: CASSGLIQETQYF
J gene: TRBJ2-7; D gene: TRBD2; clone size: .; V gene: TRBV9; CDR3 DNA: TGTGCCAGCAGCGTAGGGTATAGCGGGGGGTACGAGCAGTACTTC; CDR3 protein: CASSVGYSGGYEQYF
J gene: TRBJ1-3; D gene: .; clone size: .; V gene: TRBV12-5; CDR3 DNA: TGTGCTAGTGGTTTGTCCCGTTTTGGGGTTTACGGAAACACCATATATTTT; CDR3 protein: CASGLSRFGVYGNTIYF
J gene: TRBJ2-7; D gene: .; clone size: few; V gene: TRBV28; CDR3 DNA: TGTGCCAGCAGTTTACAGGTTGTCTACGAGCAGTACTTC; CDR3 protein: CASSLQVVYEQYF
J gene: TRBJ1-4; D gene: .; clone size: few; V gene: TRBV5-1; CDR3 DNA: TGCGCCAGCTCAACCATACAGGGTAATGAAAAACTGTTTTTT; CDR3 protein: CASSTIQGNEKLFF
J gene: TRBJ1-5; D gene: .; clone size: .; V gene: TRBV7-2; CDR3 DNA: TGTGCCAGCAGCCTGGGACGGTCCCTTCAGCCCCAGCATTTT; CDR3 protein: CASSLGRSLQPQHF
J gene: TRBJ1-5; D gene: .; clone size: .; V gene: TRBV6-5; CDR3 DNA: TGTGCCAGCAGCCCCGGACATTATAGCAATCAGCCCCAGCATTTT; CDR3 protein: CASSPGHYSNQPQHF
J gene: TRBJ1-3; D gene: TRBD1; clone size: .; V gene: TRBV10-3; CDR3 DNA: TGTGCCATCAGACGGACAGGGGACGGAAACACCATATATTTT; CDR3 protein: CAIRRTGDGNTIYF
J gene: TRBJ2-3; D gene: TRBD2; clone size: .; V gene: TRBV7-2; CDR3 DNA: TGTGCCAGCAGCCCCGCGCTTTTCGGGGGGAGTACAGATACGCAGTATTTT; CDR3 protein: CASSPALFGGSTDTQYF
J gene: TRBJ2-1; D gene: TRBD2; clone size: .; V gene: TRBV4-1; CDR3 DNA: TGCGCCAGCAGCCAGACCCGGGCGGGGGCCTACAATGAGCAGTTCTTC; CDR3 protein: CASSQTRAGAYNEQFF
J gene: TRBJ1-3; D gene: TRBD1; clone size: .; V gene: TRBV5-1; CDR3 DNA: TGCGCCAGCAGCAAGAACAGGGGCTCCTCTGGAAACACCATATATTTT; CDR3 protein: CASSKNRGSSGNTIYF
J gene: TRBJ1-4; D gene: TRBD1; clone size: .; V gene: TRBV5-1; CDR3 DNA: TGCGCCAGCAGCTTGGAATCAGGGGGGGAAAAACTGTTTTTT; CDR3 protein: CASSLESGGEKLFF
J gene: TRBJ2-7; D gene: TRBD2; clone size: .; V gene: TRBV10-3; CDR3 DNA: TGTGCCATCAGTGAAGGACTAGCGGGTCCCTACGAGCAGTACTTC; CDR3 protein: CAISEGLAGPYEQYF
J gene: TRBJ1-1; D gene: .; clone size: .; V gene: TRBV6-1; CDR3 DNA: TGTGCCAGCAGTGAAGTTGACAGGAACACTGAAGCTTTCTTT; CDR3 protein: CASSEVDRNTEAFF
J gene: TRBJ2-1; D gene: .; clone size: .; V gene: TRBV11-2; CDR3 DNA: TGTGCCAGCAGCTTTTACAATGTGCAGTTCTTC; CDR3 protein: CASSFYNVQFF
J gene: TRBJ1-2; D gene: .; clone size: .; V gene: TRBV6-6; CDR3 DNA: TGTGCCAGCAGATCGACAGGTCCTCTTAACTATGGCTACACCTTC; CDR3 protein: CASRSTGPLNYGYTF
J gene: TRBJ2-7; D gene: .; clone size: .; V gene: TRBV29-1; CDR3 DNA: TGCAGCGTTACACAGCCGGGACGCCGGAGCCACGAGCAGTACTTC; CDR3 protein: CSVTQPGRRSHEQYF
J gene: TRBJ2-3; D gene: .; clone size: .; V gene: TRBV19; CDR3 DNA: TGTGCCAGTAGTGCCACCGGGGGGCCGACCCCAGATACGCAGTATTTT; CDR3 protein: CASSATGGPTPDTQYF
J gene: TRBJ2-3; D gene: .; clone size: .; V gene: TRBV7-9; CDR3 DNA: TGTGCCAGCAGCCCTAGAAGGGGTAGGACAGATACGCAGTATTTT; CDR3 protein: CASSPRRGRTDTQYF
J gene: TRBJ2-1; D gene: .; clone size: .; V gene: TRBV20-1; CDR3 DNA: TGCAGTGCGGAAGACCAGGCGGAGCAGTTCTTC; CDR3 protein: CSAEDQAEQFF
J gene: TRBJ2-5; D gene: TRBD2; clone size: once; V gene: TRBV13; CDR3 DNA: TGTGCCAGCAGCCTAGGGGCGGGGGTCCCCACGGGGGGCCAGTACTTC; CDR3 protein: CASSLGAGVPTGGQYF
J gene: TRBJ2-3; D gene: TRBD1; clone size: .; V gene: TRBV18; CDR3 DNA: TGTGCCAGCGCCCCGGGACAGGGCACAGATACGCAGTATTTT; CDR3 protein: CASAPGQGTDTQYF
J gene: TRBJ2-1; D gene: .; clone size: .; V gene: TRBV6-5; CDR3 DNA: TGTGCCAGCAGCCCGTCGGGGGTTGGGCAGTTCTTC; CDR3 protein: CASSPSGVGQFF
J gene: TRBJ2-3; D gene: .; clone size: .; V gene: TRBV2; CDR3 DNA: TGTGCCAGCAGTGAGGGGATTTTGGTCACAGATACGCAGTATTTT; CDR3 protein: CASSEGILVTDTQYF
J gene: TRBJ2-3; D gene: TRBD2; clone size: .; V gene: TRBV6-5; CDR3 DNA: TGTGCCAGCAGTTCTCCGGGACTAGCGGGCACAGATACGCAGTATTTT; CDR3 protein: CASSSPGLAGTDTQYF
J gene: TRBJ1-2; D gene: .; clone size: .; V gene: TRBV6-5; CDR3 DNA: TGTGCCAGCAGTTACAATTCAGGGGTGTGGGGCTACACCTTC; CDR3 protein: CASSYNSGVWGYTF
J gene: TRBJ1-5; D gene: .; clone size: .; V gene: TRBV2; CDR3 DNA: TGTGCCAGCAGCTTCGGGGGCCATCAGCCCCAGCATTTT; CDR3 protein: CASSFGGHQPQHF
J gene: TRBJ2-5; D gene: .; clone size: .; V gene: TRBV18; CDR3 DNA: TGTGCCAGCTCATCGACTAGCCAAGAGACCCAGTACTTC; CDR3 protein: CASSSTSQETQYF
J gene: TRBJ1-4; D gene: .; clone size: .; V gene: TRBV30; CDR3 DNA: TGTGCCTGGAGTCAACAAACAGACGAAAAACTGTTTTTT; CDR3 protein: CAWSQQTDEKLFF
J gene: TRBJ1-5; D gene: TRBD1; clone size: .; V gene: TRBV29-1; CDR3 DNA: TGCAGCGTTGTAGGGACAGGGTATTGGAATCAGCCCCAGCATTTT; CDR3 protein: CSVVGTGYWNQPQHF